The T cell receptor beta chain under discussion was sequenced for a study of T cell responses to AZD1222 COVID-19 vaccine. This table comes from immunoSEQ multiplex PCR, and its TCRdb copy is limited to in-frame clones, with some not included. The data hold 100,000 or so clones, with about 91% observed a single time. The CDR3 sequence is 15 residues long. V lost 0 bases and J lost 9, with 16 bases in between. Germline V gene sequence: CDR1 MNHEY, CDR2 SVGEGT. This chain connects TRBV6-2 or TRBV6-3 to TRBJ2-3, with a tentative D call TRBD2 (6 bases). The origin of this receptor is an adult who received the AZD1222 COVID-19 vaccine. This specimen consisted of peripheral blood, obtained 28 days after the second AZD1222 dose. CDR3 region: CASSYSGTLSFTQYF. Written as DNA, the CDR3 is TGTGCCAGCAGTTACTCGGGGACTCTTTCCTTCACGCAGTATTTT.